This record covers a single T cell receptor beta chain. Authors' analysis steps: Reference gene primer amplification gave estimated nucleated cell counts. This table comes from immunoSEQ multiplex PCR, and its TCRdb copy is limited to in-frame clones, with some not included. V and J calls and clone size are given by that table; D and trimming were obtained from the DNA. Altogether around 64,000 clones are present, over 70% being singletons, with the ten largest covering approximately 5.4%. The sample is drawn from a study of blood T cell repertoires in COVID-19. Study information: The samples span acute and convalescent COVID-19 from the United States, Italy and Spain. T cells, B-cell-depleted T cells, or PBMCs supplied cDNA or gDNA.

Specimen: peripheral blood. This TCR derives from a man aged 45-65 years with active COVID-19.

The CDR3 protein is CASSQFRTSYNEQFF. CDR3 DNA: TGTGCCAGCAGCCAATTTAGGACTAGCTACAATGAGCAGTTCTTC. The gene calls are TRBV3-1 (or the pseudogene TRBV3-2) and TRBJ2-1; TRBD2 matches 7 bases. Per the germline V gene, CDR1 is LGHDT and CDR2 is YNNKEL (reference sequence). Trimming cost V 2 bases and J 3 bases; bases outside gene matches: 4. The CDR3 totals 15 residues.